One and the same sample provided the 10 T cell receptor beta chains below, sequenced in a study of blood T cell repertoires in COVID-19. Sequencing used immunoSEQ multiplex PCR; TCRdb keeps in-frame clones, though not all of them. The sample records about 90,000 clones, 91% being singletons. Sequencing used peripheral blood. Every receptor here comes from a human donor with active COVID-19. The donor label of this sample is uncertain.

The chain carries TRBV19 and TRBJ1-2; D call uncertain. Trimming pared 7 bases from V and 4 bases from J, leaving 16 bases between. The germline CDR1 and CDR2 sequences are LNHDA and SQIVND (reference sequence). This CDR3 region has 14 residues. CDR3 in amino acids: CASNLPGRVYGYTF. CDR3 sequence (DNA): TGTGCCAGTAACCTCCCCGGCCGGGTCTATGGCTACACCTTC.

This chain connects TRBV7-6 to TRBJ2-3; perhaps TRBD1 as D (6 bases). Germline CDR1 reads SGHVS; CDR2 reads FNYEAQ. V was shortened by 2 bases and J by 2 bases, with 20 bases between the two germline ends. The CDR3 sequence is 18 residues long. The CDR3 reads CASSLRFQGSSLTDTQYF. DNA for the CDR3: TGTGCCAGCAGCTTAAGGTTTCAGGGGTCCTCCCTCACAGATACGCAGTATTTT.

The chain's CDR3 is CASSPVQGSLRGANVLTF. DNA of the CDR3: TGTGCCAGCAGCCCAGTACAGGGTTCGCTGAGGGGGGCCAACGTCCTGACTTTC. The chain has TRBV11-2 and TRBJ2-6; perhaps TRBD1 as D (6 bases). Trimming cost V 5 bases and J 4 bases, with 21 bases left between them. CDR1 is SGHAT and CDR2 is FQNNGV in the germline V gene. This CDR3 contains 18 residues.

V is TRBV25-1 and J is TRBJ2-7, with D possibly being TRBD1 (6 bases). Per germline, CDR1 MGHDK and CDR2 SYGVNS. V was cut by 3 bases and J by 3 bases, with 15 bases left in between. This CDR3 region has 15 residues. CDR3 protein: CASSDGAGEYYEQYF. CDR3 nucleotide sequence: TGTGCCAGCAGTGATGGGGCAGGGGAATACTACGAGCAGTACTTC.

This clone has a single count. The chain has TRBV10-3 and TRBJ2-7; possibly TRBD1 for D (6 bases). Germline values: CDR1 ENHRY, CDR2 SYGVKD. Trimming took off 0 bases at V and 5 bases at J, with 11 bases between the two ends. The CDR3 length is 14 residues. Here the CDR3 reads CAISESKGGDEQYF. The CDR3 region has the DNA TGTGCCATCAGTGAGTCAAAAGGGGGAGACGAGCAGTACTTC.

This chain uses TRBV3-1 (or the pseudogene TRBV3-2) with TRBJ1-5; possible D gene TRBD1, 6 bases. The V end lost 4 bases, the J end lost 4 bases, and 17 bases lay between the germline ends. The CDR3 covers 16 residues. From germline, CDR1 is LGHDT and CDR2 YNNKEL (reference sequence). The CDR3 loop reads CASSPGSRGGNQPQHF. CDR3 coding DNA: TGTGCCAGCAGCCCCGGATCCAGAGGGGGAAATCAGCCCCAGCATTTT.

The V call is TRBV4-1, the J call TRBJ1-4; D is perhaps TRBD1 (5 bases). Germline CDR1 is MGHRA and CDR2 is YSYEKL. This CDR3 is 14 amino acids long. V gave up 0 bases and J gave up 8 bases, with 10 bases separating them. The CDR3, as DNA: TGCGCCAGCAGCCAAGAGGGGGGTTCCGAAAAACTGTTTTTT. This codes for CASSQEGGSEKLFF.

This chain joins TRBV6-5 and TRBJ1-2; D unclear. Germline loops: CDR1 MNHEY, CDR2 SVGAGI. The ends were cut back, 5 bases at V and 7 bases at J, with 17 bases in the middle. The CDR3 is 14 amino acids. The CDR3 coding sequence is TGTGCCAGCAGTCCGGGATCAACCCACTCTGGCTACACCTTC. Translation: CASSPGSTHSGYTF.

The chain combines TRBV7-8 with TRBJ1-6, with D perhaps matching TRBD1 (6 bases). V was shortened by 3 bases and J by 7 bases, with 16 bases between the two germline ends. Germline V lookup: CDR1 SGHVS, CDR2 FQNEAQ. The CDR3 contains 16 residues. The CDR3 nucleotides read TGTGCCAGCAGCTTCCCCGACAGGCTAGGGAATTCACCCCTCCACTTT. It encodes CASSFPDRLGNSPLHF. Full variable domain (missing parts from reference TRBV7-8 and TRBJ1-6): GAGVSQSPRYKVAKRGQDVALRCDPISGHVSLFWYQQALGQGPEFLTYFQNEAQLDKSGLPSDRFFAERPEGSVSTLKIQRTQQEDSAVYLCASSFPDRLGNSPLHFGNGTRLTVT.

The rearrangement uses TRBV3-1 (or the pseudogene TRBV3-2) and TRBJ2-7; D uncertain. Germline V lookup: CDR1 LGHDT, CDR2 YNNKEL (reference sequence). The V gene lost 0 bases and the J gene lost 0 bases, with 12 bases spanning the gap. The CDR3 consists of 16 residues. Written as DNA, the CDR3 is TGTGCCAGCAGCCAAGAGAGGTGGCGGAACTCCTACGAGCAGTACTTC. Its protein product is CASSQERWRNSYEQYF.